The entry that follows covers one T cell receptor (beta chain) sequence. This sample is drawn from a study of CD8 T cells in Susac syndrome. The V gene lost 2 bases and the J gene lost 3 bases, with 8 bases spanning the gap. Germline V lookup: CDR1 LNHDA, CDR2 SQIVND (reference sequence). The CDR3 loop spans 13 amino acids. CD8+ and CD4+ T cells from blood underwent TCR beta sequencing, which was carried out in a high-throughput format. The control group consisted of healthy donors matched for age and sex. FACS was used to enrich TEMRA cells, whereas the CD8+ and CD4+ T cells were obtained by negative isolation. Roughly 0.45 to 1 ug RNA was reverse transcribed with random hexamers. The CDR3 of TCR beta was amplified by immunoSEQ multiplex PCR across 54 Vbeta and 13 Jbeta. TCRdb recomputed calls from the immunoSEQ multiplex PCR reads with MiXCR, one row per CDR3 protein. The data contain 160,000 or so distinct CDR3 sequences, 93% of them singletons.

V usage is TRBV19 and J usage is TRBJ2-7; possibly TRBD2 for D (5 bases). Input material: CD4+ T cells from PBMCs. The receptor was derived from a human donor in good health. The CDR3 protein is CASSIRGFYEQYF. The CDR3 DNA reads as TGTGCCAGTAGTATACGGGGATTCTACGAGCAGTACTTC.